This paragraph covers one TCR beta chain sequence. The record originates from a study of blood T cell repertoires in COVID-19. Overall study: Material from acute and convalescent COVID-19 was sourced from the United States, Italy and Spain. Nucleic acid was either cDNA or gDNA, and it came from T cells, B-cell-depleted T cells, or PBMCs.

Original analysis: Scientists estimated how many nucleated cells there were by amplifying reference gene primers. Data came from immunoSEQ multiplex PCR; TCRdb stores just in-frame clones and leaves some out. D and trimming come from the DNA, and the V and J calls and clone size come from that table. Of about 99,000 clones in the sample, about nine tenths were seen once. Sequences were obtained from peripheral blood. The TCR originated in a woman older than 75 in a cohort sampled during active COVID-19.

Here the CDR3 DNA reads TGCGCCAGCAGCTTGATGACGGGACAGGGGGGCAATGAGCAGTTCTTC. This sequence encodes CASSLMTGQGGNEQFF. This chain links TRBV5-1 with TRBJ2-1, with 11 bases fitting TRBD1. The CDR3 is made up of 16 amino acids. Germline CDR1 reads SGHRS; CDR2 reads YFSETQ. J lost 6 bases, V lost 1 base, and 6 bases had no gene match.